This entry describes one TCR beta chain. Its antigen is not yet known. Base qualities are not provided; no much larger clone lies one nucleotide away. The germline V gene (reference sequence) sets CDR1 to MNHEY and CDR2 to SMNVEV. V trim: 10 bases; J trim: 10 bases; unmatched bases: 7. The CDR3 contains 12 residues, cysteine and phenylalanine counted. Here the CDR3 DNA is all that survives: 36 bases in frame from base 1. TCRbeta CDR3 regions were amplified from genomic DNA by means of the immunoSEQ Assay, a bias-controlled multiplex PCR. Per the original workflow: The number of nucleated cells in each sample was estimated by amplification of reference gene primers within the assay. To quantify the absolute abundance of each unique TCRbeta CDR3 rearrangement, sequence reads were collapsed and filtered. For each sample, productive Simpson clonality was calculated as the square root of Simpson's diversity index over productive rearrangements. In its TCRdb copy, this immuneACCESS table keeps in-frame sequences only and misses some clones. Where compared with another copy, unresolved V genes explain less than half of these, and the others have no known cause. V and J calls plus clone size are reproduced from that table; the DNA served to infer D and trimming. Counted in this sample were under 250,000 clones; 82% of them appeared once. About 3.9% of the sample lies in the top ten.

The collaborating institutions used their own protocols to collect whole blood in K2EDTA tubes. For TCRbeta analysis, collaborator samples were shipped as frozen whole blood, as isolated PBMCs, or as DNA extracted from either sample type. This entry is derived from a study of blood T cell repertoires in COVID-19 (dated by TCRdb to 2019 to 2021). For the wider study: Collaborator samples came from the United States, Italy and Spain and covered acute and convalescent phases of COVID-19. The repertoires were made available in a free public database intended to serve as a resource for research on the immune response to SARS-CoV-2. The dataset comprised deeply sampled blood TCRbeta repertoires from subjects exposed to, actively infected with, or recovered from COVID-19. Nearly every sample came with metadata listing a de-identified subject ID, COVID-19 status, age in years and sex. The samples were drawn from two sources: the first 160 participants of the ongoing ImmuneRACE study, and 1,254 subjects contributed by 6 global collaborators. The prospective study material was composed of cDNA or gDNA derived from T cells, B-cell-depleted T cells, or PBMCs. HLA class I and class II types, where available, came from metadata supplied by the sample provider rather than from assay-based typing.

Overall study outcomes, separate from this receptor: How much clinical and demographic metadata was included differed by source and by participant, and the metadata was provided uncurated.

The chain joins TRBV27 to TRBJ1-6; TRBD1 matches 7 bases in the middle. The origin of this receptor is a woman older than 75 with acute or convalescent COVID-19. What was sequenced was peripheral blood. The DNA is as follows: TGTGCCATCACGACAGGGCAATCACCCCTCCACTTT. It translates as CAITTGQSPLHF.